Below are 11 T cell receptor beta chains sequenced from a single sample in a study of T cells in Graves' hyperthyroidism and ophthalmopathy. RNA transcripts yielded amplified TCR beta CDR3 regions. First-round RT-PCR targeting the TCR CDR3 was performed with the HTBI primer set. TCRdb independently ran MiXCR on the multiplex PCR reads; one entry per CDR3 protein. The sample records hundreds of thousands of distinct CDR3 sequences, about 45% being singletons. Specimen: peripheral blood or thyroid tissue (not recorded which). The receptors come from an adult man with Graves' disease, either hyperthyroidism or ophthalmopathy (not recorded which).

V is TRBV7-9 and J is TRBJ1-1; possible D gene TRBD1, 6 bases. There are 14 residues in the CDR3. Trimming pared 5 bases from V and 7 bases from J, leaving 17 bases between. Germline CDR1 SEHNR, CDR2 FQNEAQ (reference sequence). The DNA for the CDR3 is TGTGCCAGCAGCCAAGGGACATGGGGAAATGAAGCTTTCTTT. Translation: CASSQGTWGNEAFF.

As regards this clonotype: The junction departs from the called germline gene at one end, perhaps through a read error. The chain recombines TRBV9 with TRBJ2-5, with D maybe TRBD2 (5 bases). This CDR3 spans 13 amino acids. CDR1 and CDR2 (germline): SGDLS, YYNGEE. The CDR3, as DNA: TGTGTCAGCAGCGGCGGACACCAAGAGACCCAGTACTTC. Its protein is CVSSGGHQETQYF.

The V gene is TRBV29-1, the J gene TRBJ2-5, with 11 bases matching TRBD2. CDR3 length: 14 residues. The V segment lost 6 bases and the J segment 1 base; nucleotides outside the gene matches: 4. Per the germline V gene, CDR1 is SQVTM and CDR2 is ANQGSEA. CDR3 coding DNA: TGCAGCGTATGGGGACTAGCGGCCCAAGAGACCCAGTACTTC. This gives the protein CSVWGLAAQETQYF.

This chain links TRBV9 with TRBJ1-2, with TRBD1 matching 9 bases. V lost 6 bases to trimming and J lost 4 bases; unmatched junction nucleotides: 7. The CDR3 contains 14 residues. In germline, CDR1 is SGDLS, CDR2 YYNGEE. The DNA for the CDR3 is TGTGCCAGCATTTTGACAGGGGGTCCCTATGGCTACACCTTC. Residues: CASILTGGPYGYTF. The full variable domain, in which reference TRBV9 and TRBJ1-2 provide the parts outside the CDR3, is DSGVTQTPKHLITATGQRVTLRCSPRSGDLSVYWYQQSLDQGLQFLIQYYNGEERAKGNILERFSAQQFPDLHSELNLSSLELGDSALYFCASILTGGPYGYTFGSGTRLTVV.

This clonotype appeared a few times. J is TRBJ1-5 and V is TRBV19, with 8 nucleotides matching TRBD1. Germline trimming cut 6 bases from V and 0 bases from J; bases unmatched to any gene: 10. CDR3 size: 17 residues. Germline V lookup: CDR1 LNHDA, CDR2 SQIVND (reference sequence). CDR3 region: CASRPRTGSISNQPQHF. The DNA of the CDR3 is TGTGCCAGTAGACCCCGGACAGGGAGTATTAGCAATCAGCCCCAGCATTTT.

The chain carries TRBV7-9 and TRBJ1-5; 11 positions agree with TRBD1. Germline V gene lookup returns CDR1 SEHNR and CDR2 FQNEAQ (reference sequence). J lost 0 bases, V lost 5 bases, and 3 bases had no gene match. The CDR3 runs to 16 residues. The CDR3 DNA sequence: TGTGCCAGCAGCAAGGGACAGGGGGATAGCAATCAGCCCCAGCATTTT. Protein sequence: CASSKGQGDSNQPQHF.

This clonotype was seen more than once but under ten times. V is TRBV7-9 and J is TRBJ2-6, with unresolved D. The CDR3 is 18 amino acids. Per germline, CDR1 SEHNR and CDR2 FQNEAQ (reference sequence). Between the trimmed V and J ends, which lost 1 base and 0 bases, there was a span of 13 bases. CDR3 region: CASSLGALGSSGANVLTF. Written as DNA, the CDR3 is TGTGCCAGCAGCTTAGGGGCGTTGGGGTCCTCTGGGGCCAACGTCCTGACTTTC.

The chain joins TRBV6-1 to TRBJ1-5; TRBD1 matches at 7 bases. The CDR3 covers 16 residues. V lost 5 bases and J lost 0; bases outside the gene matches: 7. Germline loops: CDR1 MNHNS, CDR2 SASEGT. The CDR3 DNA reads TGTGCCAGCAGTAGGCCGGGACAGATTAGCAATCAGCCCCAGCATTTT. Protein product: CASSRPGQISNQPQHF.

To note about this clonotype: This could be a read error, since a much larger clone is one nucleotide away. The chain recombines TRBV29-1 with TRBJ1-2, with 9 bases aligning to TRBD1. The CDR3 totals 16 residues. V shed 5 bases, J shed 0 bases, and the junction held 10 bases outside the gene matches. Germline CDR1 and CDR2: SQVTM and ANQGSEA. Here the CDR3 DNA reads TGCAGCGTTAACGCCCCGGGACAGGGCGCTAACTATGGCTACACCTTC. Translating gives CSVNAPGQGANYGYTF. Looking up the rest from reference TRBV29-1 and TRBJ1-2 gives the full variable domain: SAVISQKPSRDICQRGTSLTIQCQVDSQVTMMFWYRQQPGQSLTLIATANQGSEATYESGFVIDKFPISRPNLTFSTLTVSNMSPEDSSIYLCSVNAPGQGANYGYTFGSGTRLTVV.

This chain uses TRBV2 with TRBJ2-7; the D gene is possibly TRBD2 (6 bases). The V end was cut by 5 bases, the J end by 7 bases, with 21 bases between. Germline assignment: CDR1 SNHLY and CDR2 FYNNEI. The CDR3 covers 15 residues. The CDR3 loop reads CASSLVGGVRMEQYF. DNA for the CDR3: TGTGCCAGCAGTCTGGTGGGGGGAGTACGTATGGAGCAGTACTTC.

The chain links TRBV24-1 to TRBJ1-5; TRBD1 matches 8 bases. Trimming removed 2 bases from V and 5 bases from J; junction bases left unmatched: 7. CDR1 and CDR2 from the germline V gene are KGHDR and SFDVKD. The CDR3 covers 16 residues. The CDR3 is CATSDWSGQGYQPQHF. In DNA form, the CDR3 reads TGTGCCACCAGTGATTGGTCCGGACAGGGCTATCAGCCCCAGCATTTT.